This TCR beta chain was identified in a study of blood T cell repertoires in COVID-19 (dated by TCRdb to the early 2020s). Turning to the overall study: The collaborator samples originated in the United States, Italy and Spain and spanned the acute and convalescent phases of COVID-19. The dataset comprised deeply sampled blood TCRbeta repertoires from subjects exposed to, actively infected with, or recovered from COVID-19. The prospective study material was composed of cDNA or gDNA derived from T cells, B-cell-depleted T cells, or PBMCs. Nearly every sample came with metadata listing a de-identified subject ID, COVID-19 status, age in years and sex. Samples came from the ongoing ImmuneRACE study (first 160 participants) plus 1,254 subjects from 6 global collaborators. Where HLA class I and class II types were available, the types were taken from metadata supplied by the sample provider, not from assay-based typing. A freely available public database, intended as a resource for researchers studying the immune response to SARS-CoV-2, is where the repertoires were released. Overall study outcomes, separate from this receptor: The amount of clinical and demographic metadata varied by source and participant and was provided uncurated.

The immunoSEQ Assay, a bias-controlled multiplex PCR, was used to amplify TCRbeta CDR3 regions from genomic DNA. Turning to the authors' computational methods: The number of nucleated cells in each sample was estimated from the amplification of reference gene primers within the assay. To quantify the absolute abundance of each unique TCRbeta CDR3 rearrangement, sequence reads were collapsed and filtered. For each sample, productive Simpson clonality was calculated as the square root of Simpson's diversity index across productive rearrangements. Imported from immuneACCESS, the table was reduced by TCRdb to in-frame sequences with V and J called. These copies leave out some clones; in studies compared against another copy, an unresolved V gene accounts for under half, and the cause of the remainder is not known. The DNA was the basis for D and trimming; V, J and clone size are from that table. The sample records 300,000 to 500,000 clones, approximately 88% of which are singletons. The top ten constitute about 0.89% of the sample.

Concerning this clone itself: Its antigen is currently not known. No much larger clone exists at a distance of one base, and base qualities are not known.

Participants in the prospective study were enrolled through a virtual design, were aged about 18 to 100 years, and lived in 24 United States geographic areas. To assign participants to cohorts, the prospective study relied on clinical history that participants themselves reported in a screening survey and a study questionnaire. In the prospective study, mobile phlebotomists collected whole blood, serum and a nasopharyngeal or oropharyngeal swab from each participant. Additional blood draws and questionnaires over an approximately two-month period could optionally be provided by prospective study participants. Prospective study blood samples were shipped either frozen or at room temperature before DNA extraction. This receptor was identified in a woman aged 30 to 39 with acute COVID-19. The sample taken for sequencing was PBMCs or T cells enriched from blood (not recorded which).

This receptor has the CDR3 CASSLGTGFYNEQFF. At the DNA level, the sequence is TGTGCCAGCAGCTTGGGGACAGGGTTTTACAATGAGCAGTTCTTC. The chain couples TRBV5-4 to TRBJ2-1, and TRBD1 matches 8 of the central bases. Here V drops 0 bases and J drops 4 bases, and the junction holds 3 bases not matched to any gene. The germline V gene (reference sequence) yields SGHNT for CDR1 and YYREEE for CDR2. The CDR3 spans 15 residues, from the cysteine through the phenylalanine. Left in the record is the CDR3 DNA by itself, 45 bases read in frame from the first base.